This is a list of T cell receptor beta chains from one sample in a study of blood T cell repertoires in COVID-19. TCRdb's table, derived via immunoSEQ multiplex PCR, lists solely in-frame clones and lacks some. Of 130,000 to 150,000 clones listed, 88% are singletons. Input material: peripheral blood. These receptors all stem from a woman aged 45-65 years with acute or convalescent COVID-19. Both conserved end residues are part of each CDR3. A D gene is named only where the DNA matches it firmly. Not all rows give a size; the values are once, few, many and, for expanded clones, a class.

d_call	clone_size	v_call	j_call	cdr3_aa	cdr3_nt
-	-	TRBV10-1	TRBJ2-1	CAIGSGITGNEQFF	TGCGCCATTGGTAGCGGAATTACTGGCAATGAGCAGTTCTTC
TRBD1	-	TRBV28	TRBJ2-7	CASSGVRDRVFEQYF	TGTGCCAGCAGCGGGGTCCGGGACAGGGTTTTCGAGCAGTACTTC
TRBD1	-	TRBV5-5	TRBJ1-5	CASSLARTGGQPQHF	TGTGCCAGCAGCTTGGCCCGGACAGGGGGTCAGCCCCAGCATTTT
-	-	TRBV4-1	TRBJ2-2	CASSQPGTPHTGELFF	TGCGCCAGCAGCCAACCCGGGACTCCCCACACCGGGGAGCTGTTTTTT
-	-	TRBV9	TRBJ1-5	CASSVGGSPNQPQHF	TGTGCCAGCAGCGTAGGGGGCAGCCCTAATCAGCCCCAGCATTTT
TRBD2	few	TRBV4-1	TRBJ2-2	CASSRRGSGGANTGELFF	TGCGCCAGCAGCCGAAGGGGCAGCGGGGGAGCGAACACCGGGGAGCTGTTTTTT
TRBD1	-	TRBV5-1	TRBJ2-5	CASSAAGTGRETQYF	TGCGCCAGCAGCGCCGCCGGGACAGGGAGGGAGACCCAGTACTTC
TRBD1	-	TRBV3-1/TRBV3-2	TRBJ1-3	CASSKSTGFGGTIYF	TGTGCCAGCAGCAAATCGACAGGGTTTGGTGGCACCATATATTTT
-	-	TRBV2	TRBJ2-7	CASTGGPNYEQYF	TGTGCCAGCACGGGCGGGCCGAACTACGAGCAGTACTTC
-	-	TRBV5-4	TRBJ2-7	CASSFHGRLPYEQYF	TGTGCCAGCAGCTTCCATGGGCGCCTTCCCTACGAGCAGTACTTC
-	-	TRBV19	TRBJ2-5	CASSRDRRETQYF	TGTGCCAGTAGTAGAGATAGGAGGGAGACCCAGTACTTC
TRBD1	once	TRBV5-1	TRBJ2-2	CASTTGAQTGELFF	TGCGCCAGCACGACAGGGGCCCAAACCGGGGAGCTGTTTTTT
TRBD1	few	TRBV6-4	TRBJ1-1	CASRRDSLATNTEAFF	TGTGCCAGCAGAAGGGACAGTCTAGCTACGAACACTGAAGCTTTCTTT
-	-	TRBV7-2	TRBJ1-4	CASSLQGLNEKLFF	TGTGCCAGCAGCTTGCAGGGATTGAATGAAAAACTGTTTTTT
TRBD2	-	TRBV7-9	TRBJ2-1	CASRMGTSGLYNEQFF	TGTGCCAGCAGGATGGGGACTAGCGGGCTATACAATGAGCAGTTCTTC
-	-	TRBV5-4	TRBJ2-7	CASSFAPGSYEQYF	TGTGCCAGCAGCTTTGCCCCAGGCAGCTACGAGCAGTACTTC
TRBD1	-	TRBV5-6	TRBJ1-2	CASSPGQNYGYTF	TGTGCCAGCAGCCCGGGACAGAACTATGGCTACACCTTC
TRBD2	-	TRBV3-1/TRBV3-2	TRBJ2-1	CASSQPGQRLAGDNEQFF	TGTGCCAGCAGCCAACCGGGACAGAGGCTAGCGGGGGACAATGAGCAGTTCTTC
-	-	TRBV7-3	TRBJ2-7	CASSLTGAHEQYF	TGTGCCAGCAGCTTAACAGGGGCGCACGAGCAGTACTTC
-	-	TRBV5-1	TRBJ1-1	CASSSSFQGLAEAFF	TGCGCCAGCAGCTCATCCTTTCAGGGTTTGGCTGAAGCTTTCTTT
TRBD2	-	TRBV7-9	TRBJ2-1	CASSSGLAGGNFHEQFF	TGTGCCAGCAGCTCCGGACTAGCGGGGGGGAATTTCCATGAGCAGTTCTTC
-	-	TRBV7-2	TRBJ2-1	CASSLAGAPQFF	TGTGCCAGCAGCTTAGCGGGGGCCCCCCAGTTCTTC